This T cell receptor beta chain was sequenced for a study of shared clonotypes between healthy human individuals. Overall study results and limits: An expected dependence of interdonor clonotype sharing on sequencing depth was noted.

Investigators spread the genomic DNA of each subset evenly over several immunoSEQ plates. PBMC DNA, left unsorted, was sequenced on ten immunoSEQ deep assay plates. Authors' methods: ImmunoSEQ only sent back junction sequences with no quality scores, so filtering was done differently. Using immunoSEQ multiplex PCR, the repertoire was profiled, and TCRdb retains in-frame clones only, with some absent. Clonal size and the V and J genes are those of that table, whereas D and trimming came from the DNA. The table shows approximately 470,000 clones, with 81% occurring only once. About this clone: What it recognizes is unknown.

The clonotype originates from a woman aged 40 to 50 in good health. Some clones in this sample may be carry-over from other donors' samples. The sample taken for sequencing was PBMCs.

This CDR3 reads CASRGRSDTQYF. Here the CDR3 DNA reads TGTGCCAGCAGGGGGAGGTCAGATACGCAGTATTTT. The chain has TRBV28 and TRBJ2-3; D is possibly TRBD2 (6 bases). The CDR3 sequence is 12 residues long. Germline loops: CDR1 MDHEN, CDR2 SYDVKM. V lost 6 bases to trimming and J lost 4 bases, with 8 bases between them.